The present T cell receptor beta chain was sequenced within a study of blood T cell repertoires in COVID-19. Study in general: Sites in the United States, Italy and Spain provided acute and convalescent COVID-19 samples.

Per the study methods: The authors estimated nucleated cell counts from reference gene primer amplification. Data came from immunoSEQ multiplex PCR; TCRdb stores just in-frame clones and leaves some out. The DNA gave D and trimming, while V, J and clone size come from that table. The sample records about 300,000 clones, around 92% being singletons. CDR1 and CDR2 from the germline V gene are MNHNY and SVGAGI (reference sequence). CDR3 length equals 16 residues. V trimming: 2 bases; J trimming: 6 bases; junction bases outside the gene matches: 11. The rearrangement links TRBV6-6 to TRBJ1-2; 8 bases agree with TRBD1. This TCR was recovered from a woman aged 25-40 years with COVID-19, enrolled during active disease. The source material was peripheral blood. The CDR3 DNA is TGTGCCAGCAGTTACCCGACGGACAGGGAATTTGATGGCTACACCTTC. Amino acid sequence: CASSYPTDREFDGYTF.